This TCR beta chain was retrieved from a study of blood T cell repertoires in COVID-19. Profiled with immunoSEQ multiplex PCR; TCRdb holds only in-frame clones, not every one. Of about 430,000 clones in the sample, 80% to 90% were seen once. Everyone who took part was roughly 18 to 89 years old, and they came from fewer than 25 US areas. In assigning cohorts, the study relied on participant-reported clinical history. The receptor was derived from a man aged 25-45 years who had recovered from COVID-19. Sequenced input: PBMCs or T cells enriched from blood (not recorded which).

The CDR3 DNA follows: TGTGCCAGCAGCCTTGGGGAGCGAAACACCGGGGAGCTGTTTTTT. Protein product: CASSLGERNTGELFF. V usage is TRBV3-1 (or the pseudogene TRBV3-2) and J usage is TRBJ2-2; possible D gene TRBD2, 5 bases. The germline V gene encodes CDR1 LGHDT and CDR2 YNNKEL (reference sequence). V was trimmed by 4 bases and J by 2 bases, leaving 11 bases between them. The CDR3 consists of 15 residues.